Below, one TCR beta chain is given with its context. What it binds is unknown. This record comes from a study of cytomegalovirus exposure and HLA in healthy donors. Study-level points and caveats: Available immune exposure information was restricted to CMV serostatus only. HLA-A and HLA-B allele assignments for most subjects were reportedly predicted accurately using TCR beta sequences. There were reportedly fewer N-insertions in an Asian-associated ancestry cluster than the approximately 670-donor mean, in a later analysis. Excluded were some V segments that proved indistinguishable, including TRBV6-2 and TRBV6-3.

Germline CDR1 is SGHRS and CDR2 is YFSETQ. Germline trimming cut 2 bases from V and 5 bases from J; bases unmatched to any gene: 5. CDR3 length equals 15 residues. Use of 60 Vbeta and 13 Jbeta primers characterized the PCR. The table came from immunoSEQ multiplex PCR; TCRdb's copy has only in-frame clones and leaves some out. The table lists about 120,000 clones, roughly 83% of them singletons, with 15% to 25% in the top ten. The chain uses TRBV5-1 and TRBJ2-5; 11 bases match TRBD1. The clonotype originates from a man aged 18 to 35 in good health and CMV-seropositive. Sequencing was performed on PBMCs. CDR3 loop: CASSFGQGAGETQYF. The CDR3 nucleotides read TGCGCCAGCAGCTTCGGACAGGGGGCGGGGGAGACCCAGTACTTC. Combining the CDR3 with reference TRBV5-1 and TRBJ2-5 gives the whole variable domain KAGVTQTPRYLIKTRGQQVTLSCSPISGHRSVSWYQQTPGQGLQFLFEYFSETQRNKGNFPGRFSGRQFSNSRSEMNVSTLELGDSALYLCASSFGQGAGETQYFGPGTRLLVL.